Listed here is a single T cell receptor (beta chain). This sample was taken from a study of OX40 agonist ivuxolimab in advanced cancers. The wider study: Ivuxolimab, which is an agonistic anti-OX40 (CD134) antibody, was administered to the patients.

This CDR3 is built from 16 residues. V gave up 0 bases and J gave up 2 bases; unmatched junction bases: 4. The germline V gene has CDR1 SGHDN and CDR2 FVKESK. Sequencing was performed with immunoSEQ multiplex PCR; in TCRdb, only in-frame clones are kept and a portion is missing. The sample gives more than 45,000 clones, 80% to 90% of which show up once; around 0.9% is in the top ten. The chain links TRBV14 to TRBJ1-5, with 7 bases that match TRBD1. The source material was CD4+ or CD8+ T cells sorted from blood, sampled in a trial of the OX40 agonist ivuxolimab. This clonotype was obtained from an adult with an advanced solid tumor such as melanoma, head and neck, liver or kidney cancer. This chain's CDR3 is CASSQESGQGNQPQHF. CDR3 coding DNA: TGTGCCAGCAGCCAAGAGAGCGGACAGGGCAATCAGCCCCAGCATTTT.